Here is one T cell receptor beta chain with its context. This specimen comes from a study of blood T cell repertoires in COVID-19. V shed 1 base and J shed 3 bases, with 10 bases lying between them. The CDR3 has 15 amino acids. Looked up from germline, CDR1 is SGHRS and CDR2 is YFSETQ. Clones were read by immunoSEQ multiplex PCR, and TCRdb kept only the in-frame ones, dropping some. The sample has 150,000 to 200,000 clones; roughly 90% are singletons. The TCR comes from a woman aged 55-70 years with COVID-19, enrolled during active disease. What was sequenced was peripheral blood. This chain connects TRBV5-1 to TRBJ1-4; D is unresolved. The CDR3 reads CASSLSGEANEKLFF. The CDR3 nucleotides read TGCGCCAGCAGCTTGTCCGGGGAGGCTAATGAAAAACTGTTTTTT.